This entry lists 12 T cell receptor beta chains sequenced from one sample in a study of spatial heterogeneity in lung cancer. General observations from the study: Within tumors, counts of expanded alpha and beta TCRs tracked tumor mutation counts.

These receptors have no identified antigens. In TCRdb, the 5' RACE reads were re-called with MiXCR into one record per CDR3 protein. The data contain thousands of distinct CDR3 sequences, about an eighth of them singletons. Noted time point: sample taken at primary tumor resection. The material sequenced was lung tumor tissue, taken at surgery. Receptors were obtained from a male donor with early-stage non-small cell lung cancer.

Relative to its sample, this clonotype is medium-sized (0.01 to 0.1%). CDR3 sequence reads: CASDPTRQGIREQYF. CDR3 coding DNA: TGTGCCAGCGACCCTACCAGACAGGGGATCCGCGAGCAGTACTTC. V usage is TRBV7-8 and J usage is TRBJ2-7, with 8 nucleotides matching TRBD1. Looked up from germline, CDR1 is SGHVS and CDR2 is FQNEAQ. J lost 6 bases, V lost 8 bases, and 15 bases had no gene match. The length of the CDR3 is 15 residues.

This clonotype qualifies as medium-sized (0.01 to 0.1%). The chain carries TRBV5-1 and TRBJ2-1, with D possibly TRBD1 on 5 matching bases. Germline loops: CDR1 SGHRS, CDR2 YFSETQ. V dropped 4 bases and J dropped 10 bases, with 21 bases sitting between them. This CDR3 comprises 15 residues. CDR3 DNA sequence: TGCGCCAGCAGCCCGGACGGGTGGGGCTATGGGGAGCAGTTCTTC. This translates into CASSPDGWGYGEQFF.

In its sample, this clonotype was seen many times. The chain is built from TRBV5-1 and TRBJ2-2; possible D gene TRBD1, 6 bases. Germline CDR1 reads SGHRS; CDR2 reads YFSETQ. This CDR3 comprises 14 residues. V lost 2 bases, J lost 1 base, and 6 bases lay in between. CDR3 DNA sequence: TGCGCCAGCAGCTTAGGGGGGAACACCGGGGAGCTGTTTTTT. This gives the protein CASSLGGNTGELFF.

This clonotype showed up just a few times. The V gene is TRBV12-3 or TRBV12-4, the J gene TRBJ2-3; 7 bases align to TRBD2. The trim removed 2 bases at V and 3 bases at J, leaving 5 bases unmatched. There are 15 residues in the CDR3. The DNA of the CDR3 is TGTGCCAGCAGTTTATGGGCGGGAGCAACAGATACGCAGTATTTT. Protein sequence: CASSLWAGATDTQYF.

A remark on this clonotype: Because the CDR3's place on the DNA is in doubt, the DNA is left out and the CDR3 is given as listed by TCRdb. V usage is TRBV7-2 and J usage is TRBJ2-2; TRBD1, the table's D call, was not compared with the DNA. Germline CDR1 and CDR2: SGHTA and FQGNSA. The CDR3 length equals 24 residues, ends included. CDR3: CASSSAGTNQETQYFGPDTGELFF.

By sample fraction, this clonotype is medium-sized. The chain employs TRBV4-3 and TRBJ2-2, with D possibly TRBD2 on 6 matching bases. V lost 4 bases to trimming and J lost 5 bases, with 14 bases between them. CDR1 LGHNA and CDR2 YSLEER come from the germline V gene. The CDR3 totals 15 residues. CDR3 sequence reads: CASSPRGSGTGELFF. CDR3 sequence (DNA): TGCGCCAGCAGCCCCCGTGGGAGCGGGACCGGGGAGCTGTTTTTT.

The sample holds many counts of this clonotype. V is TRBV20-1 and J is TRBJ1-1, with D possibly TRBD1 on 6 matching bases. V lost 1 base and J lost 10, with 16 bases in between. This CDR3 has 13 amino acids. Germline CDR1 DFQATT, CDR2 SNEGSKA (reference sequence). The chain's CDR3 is CSARGGGLPAAFF. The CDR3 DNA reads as TGCAGTGCTAGAGGCGGGGGCCTCCCGGCAGCTTTCTTT.

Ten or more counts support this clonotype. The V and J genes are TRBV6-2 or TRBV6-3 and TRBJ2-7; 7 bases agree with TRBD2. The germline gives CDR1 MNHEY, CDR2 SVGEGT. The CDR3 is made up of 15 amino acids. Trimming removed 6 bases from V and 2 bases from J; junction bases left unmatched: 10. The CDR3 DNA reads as TGTGCCAGCAGCCGTATTACTAGCGACGCCTACGAGCAGTACTTC. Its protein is CASSRITSDAYEQYF.

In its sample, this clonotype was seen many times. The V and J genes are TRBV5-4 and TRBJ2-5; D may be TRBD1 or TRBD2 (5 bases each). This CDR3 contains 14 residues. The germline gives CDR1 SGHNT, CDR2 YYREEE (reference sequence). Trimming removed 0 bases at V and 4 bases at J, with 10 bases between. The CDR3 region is CASSLGGFGETQYF. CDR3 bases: TGTGCCAGCAGCTTGGGGGGGTTCGGAGAGACCCAGTACTTC.

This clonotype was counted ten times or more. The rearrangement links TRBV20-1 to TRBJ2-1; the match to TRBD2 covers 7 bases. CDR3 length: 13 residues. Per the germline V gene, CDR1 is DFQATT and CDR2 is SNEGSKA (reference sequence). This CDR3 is CRLFAGEVDEQFF. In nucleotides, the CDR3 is TGCAGGTTATTCGCGGGAGAGGTTGATGAGCAGTTCTTC.

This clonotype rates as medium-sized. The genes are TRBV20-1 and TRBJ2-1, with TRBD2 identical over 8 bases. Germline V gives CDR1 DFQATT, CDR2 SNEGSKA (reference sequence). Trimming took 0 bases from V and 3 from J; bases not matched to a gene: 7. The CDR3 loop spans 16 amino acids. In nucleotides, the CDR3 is TGCAGTGCTAGAGATGGGAGGACTAGCCTCTACAATGAGCAGTTCTTC. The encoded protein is CSARDGRTSLYNEQFF.

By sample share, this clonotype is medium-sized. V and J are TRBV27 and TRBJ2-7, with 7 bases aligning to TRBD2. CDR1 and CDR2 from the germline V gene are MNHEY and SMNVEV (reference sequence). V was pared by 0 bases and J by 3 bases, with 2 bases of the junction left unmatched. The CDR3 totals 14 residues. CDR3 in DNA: TGTGCCAGCAGTTTATCGGGGAGGGTCTACGAGCAGTACTTC. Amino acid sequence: CASSLSGRVYEQYF.